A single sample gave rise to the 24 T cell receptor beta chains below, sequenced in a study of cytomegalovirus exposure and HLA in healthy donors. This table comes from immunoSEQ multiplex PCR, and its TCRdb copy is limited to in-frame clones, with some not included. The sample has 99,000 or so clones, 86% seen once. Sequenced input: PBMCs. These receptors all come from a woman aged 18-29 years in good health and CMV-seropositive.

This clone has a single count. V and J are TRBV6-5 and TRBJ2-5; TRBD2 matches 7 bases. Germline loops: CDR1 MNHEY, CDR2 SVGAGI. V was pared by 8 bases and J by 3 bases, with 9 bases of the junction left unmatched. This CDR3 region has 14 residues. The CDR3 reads CASGDWGGEETQYF. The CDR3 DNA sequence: TGTGCCAGCGGCGACTGGGGGGGGGAAGAGACCCAGTACTTC.

The CDR3 region is CASSRLAGGVSGANVLTF. The CDR3 DNA is TGCGCCAGCAGCCGCCTGGCGGGAGGAGTCTCTGGGGCCAACGTCCTGACTTTC. This rearrangement joins TRBV5-1 to TRBJ2-6, with 8 bases lining up with TRBD2. Unmatched junction bases numbered 9, after V lost 4 bases and J lost 0 bases. The CDR3 spans 18 residues. Germline V gene lookup returns CDR1 SGHRS and CDR2 YFSETQ.

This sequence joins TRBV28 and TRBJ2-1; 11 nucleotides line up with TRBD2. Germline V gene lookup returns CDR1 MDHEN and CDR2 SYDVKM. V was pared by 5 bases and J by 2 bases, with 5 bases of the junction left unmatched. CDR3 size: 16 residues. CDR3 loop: CASSTNSGGAYNEQFF. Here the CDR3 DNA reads TGTGCCAGCAGTACCAATAGCGGGGGGGCCTACAATGAGCAGTTCTTC.

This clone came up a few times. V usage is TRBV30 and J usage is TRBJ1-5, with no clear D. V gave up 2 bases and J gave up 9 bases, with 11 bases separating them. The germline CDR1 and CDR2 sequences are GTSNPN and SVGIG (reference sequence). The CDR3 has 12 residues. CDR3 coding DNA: TGTGCCTGGAGTCGATCCCGGGGGCCCCAGCATTTT. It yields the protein CAWSRSRGPQHF.

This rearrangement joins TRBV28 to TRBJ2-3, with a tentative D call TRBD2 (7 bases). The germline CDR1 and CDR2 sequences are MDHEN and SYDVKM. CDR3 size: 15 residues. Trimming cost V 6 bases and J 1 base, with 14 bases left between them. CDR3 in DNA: TGTGCCAGCAGGAGGGGGGGCCGGGGCACAGATACGCAGTATTTT. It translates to CASRRGGRGTDTQYF. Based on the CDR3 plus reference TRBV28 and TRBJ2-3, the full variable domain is DVKVTQSSRYLVKRTGEKVFLECVQDMDHENMFWYRQDPGLGLRLIYFSYDVKMKEKGDIPEGYSVSREKKERFSLILESASTNQTSMYLCASRRGGRGTDTQYFGPGTRLTVL.

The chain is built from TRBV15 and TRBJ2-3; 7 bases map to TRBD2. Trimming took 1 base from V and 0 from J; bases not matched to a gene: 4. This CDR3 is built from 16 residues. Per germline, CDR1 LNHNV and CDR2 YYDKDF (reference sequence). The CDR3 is CATSRGREISTDTQYF. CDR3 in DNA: TGTGCCACCAGCAGAGGGCGGGAGATCAGCACAGATACGCAGTATTTT.

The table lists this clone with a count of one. In nucleotides, the CDR3 is TGTGCCAGCAGCTTAAGCTGGAGGGACGGCTCTGGAAACACCATATATTTT. Translation gives CASSLSWRDGSGNTIYF. This chain uses TRBV7-9 with TRBJ1-3, with D perhaps matching TRBD1 (5 bases). Germline lookup yields CDR1 SEHNR and CDR2 FQNEAQ (reference sequence). The V end lost 2 bases, the J end lost 0 bases, and 14 bases lay between the germline ends. This CDR3 comprises 17 residues.

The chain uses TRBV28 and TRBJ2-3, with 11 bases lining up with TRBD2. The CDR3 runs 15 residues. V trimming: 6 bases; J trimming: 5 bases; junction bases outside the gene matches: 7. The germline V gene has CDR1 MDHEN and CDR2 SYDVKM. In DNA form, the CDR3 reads TGTGCCAGCAGCGATCTAGCGGGAGGAATAGATACGCAGTATTTT. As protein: CASSDLAGGIDTQYF.

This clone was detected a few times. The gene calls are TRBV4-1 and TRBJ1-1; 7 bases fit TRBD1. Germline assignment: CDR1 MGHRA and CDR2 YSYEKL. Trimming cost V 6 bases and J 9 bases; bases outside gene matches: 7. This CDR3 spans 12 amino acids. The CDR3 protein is CASREQGRKAFF. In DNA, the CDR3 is TGCGCCAGCAGGGAACAGGGGAGGAAAGCTTTCTTT.

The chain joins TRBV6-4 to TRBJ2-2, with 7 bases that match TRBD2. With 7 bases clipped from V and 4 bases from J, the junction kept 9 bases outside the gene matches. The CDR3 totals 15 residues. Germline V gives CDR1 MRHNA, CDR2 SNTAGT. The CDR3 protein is CASKVGAGLTGELFF. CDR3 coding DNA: TGTGCCAGCAAAGTAGGAGCGGGGCTCACCGGGGAGCTGTTTTTT.

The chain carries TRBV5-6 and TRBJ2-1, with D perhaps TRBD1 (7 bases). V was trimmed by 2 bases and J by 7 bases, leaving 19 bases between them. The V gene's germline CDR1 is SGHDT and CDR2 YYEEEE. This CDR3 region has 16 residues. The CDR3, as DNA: TGTGCCAGCAGCTTCCGCAGGGGGAGGCTTGGGAATGAGCAGTTCTTC. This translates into CASSFRRGRLGNEQFF.

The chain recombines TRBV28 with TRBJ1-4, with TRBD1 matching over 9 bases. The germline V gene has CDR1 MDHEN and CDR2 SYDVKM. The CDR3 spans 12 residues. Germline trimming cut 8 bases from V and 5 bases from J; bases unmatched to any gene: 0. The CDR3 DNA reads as TGTGCCAGCGGACAGGGGAATGAAAAACTGTTTTTT. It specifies CASGQGNEKLFF.

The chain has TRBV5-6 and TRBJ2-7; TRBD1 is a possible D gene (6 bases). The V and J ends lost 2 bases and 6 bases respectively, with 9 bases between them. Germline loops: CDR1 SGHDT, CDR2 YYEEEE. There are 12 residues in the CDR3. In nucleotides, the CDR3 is TGTGCCAGCAGCTTTGGGGGCACCGAGCAGTACTTC. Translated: CASSFGGTEQYF. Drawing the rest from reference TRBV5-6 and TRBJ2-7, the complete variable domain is DAGVTQSPTHLIKTRGQQVTLRCSPKSGHDTVSWYQQALGQGPQFIFQYYEEEERQRGNFPDRFSGHQFPNYSSELNVNALLLGDSALYLCASSFGGTEQYFGPGTRLTVT.

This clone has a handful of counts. CDR3 sequence reads: CASSSGYRAQPQHF. Written as DNA, the CDR3 is TGTGCCAGCAGTTCTGGGTACAGGGCACAGCCCCAGCATTTT. The chain uses TRBV28 and TRBJ1-5; D perhaps matches TRBD1 (6 bases). Germline V gives CDR1 MDHEN, CDR2 SYDVKM. CDR3 length: 14 amino acids. V dropped 4 bases and J dropped 7 bases, with 14 bases sitting between them.

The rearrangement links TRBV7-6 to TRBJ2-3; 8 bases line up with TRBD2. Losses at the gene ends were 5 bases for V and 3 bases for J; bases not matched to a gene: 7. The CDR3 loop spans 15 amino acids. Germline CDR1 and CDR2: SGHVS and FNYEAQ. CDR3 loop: CASSPLAGMTDTQYF. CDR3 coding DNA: TGTGCCAGCAGCCCATTAGCGGGAATGACAGATACGCAGTATTTT.

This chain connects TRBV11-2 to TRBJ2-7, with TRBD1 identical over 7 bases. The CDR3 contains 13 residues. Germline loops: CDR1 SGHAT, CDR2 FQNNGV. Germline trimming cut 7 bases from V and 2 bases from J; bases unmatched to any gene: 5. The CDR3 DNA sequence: TGTGCCAGCACTGGGACAGTTACCTACGAGCAGTACTTC. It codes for CASTGTVTYEQYF.

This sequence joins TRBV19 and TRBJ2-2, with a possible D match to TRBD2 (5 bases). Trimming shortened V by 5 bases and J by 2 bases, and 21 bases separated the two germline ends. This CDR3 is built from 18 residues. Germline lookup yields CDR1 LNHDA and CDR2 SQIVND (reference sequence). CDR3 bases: TGTGCCAGTAGTGGAGCCCTCTCCTCGGGGTTTAACACCGGGGAGCTGTTTTTT. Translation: CASSGALSSGFNTGELFF.

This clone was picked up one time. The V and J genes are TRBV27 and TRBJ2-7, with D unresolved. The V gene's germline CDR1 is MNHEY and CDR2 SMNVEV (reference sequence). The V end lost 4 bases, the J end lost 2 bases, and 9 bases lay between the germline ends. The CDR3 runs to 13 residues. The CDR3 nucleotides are TGTGCCAGCAGTTCCGAAACTCCCTACGAGCAGTACTTC. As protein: CASSSETPYEQYF.

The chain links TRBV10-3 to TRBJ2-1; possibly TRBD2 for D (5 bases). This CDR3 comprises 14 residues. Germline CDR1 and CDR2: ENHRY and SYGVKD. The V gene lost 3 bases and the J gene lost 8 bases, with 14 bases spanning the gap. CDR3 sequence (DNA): TGTGCCATCAGTGACTCGGGTAGCGTGCATGAGCAGTTCTTC. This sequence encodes CAISDSGSVHEQFF.

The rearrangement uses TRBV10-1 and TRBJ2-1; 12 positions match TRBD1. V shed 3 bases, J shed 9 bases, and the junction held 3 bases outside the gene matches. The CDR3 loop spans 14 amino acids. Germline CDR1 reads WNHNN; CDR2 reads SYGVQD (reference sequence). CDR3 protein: CASSDGTGGGEQFF. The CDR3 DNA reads TGCGCCAGCAGTGATGGGACAGGGGGCGGTGAGCAGTTCTTC.

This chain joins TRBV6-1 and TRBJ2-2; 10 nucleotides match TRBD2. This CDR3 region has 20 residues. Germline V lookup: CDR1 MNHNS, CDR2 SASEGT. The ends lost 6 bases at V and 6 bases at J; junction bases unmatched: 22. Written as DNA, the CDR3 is TGTGCCAGCAGCGAAACTAGCGGGGAAGTCCTTGAACAGGGGGCCGGGGAGCTGTTTTTT. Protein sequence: CASSETSGEVLEQGAGELFF.

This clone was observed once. The CDR3 is CASSEPWLAGINEQYF. The CDR3 DNA follows: TGTGCCAGCAGTGAACCGTGGCTAGCGGGAATCAACGAGCAGTACTTC. The chain recombines TRBV6-1 with TRBJ2-7; 9 bases line up with TRBD2. J gave up 5 bases and V 2 bases, and 10 bases lay outside the gene matches. The germline gives CDR1 MNHNS, CDR2 SASEGT. The CDR3 contains 16 residues.

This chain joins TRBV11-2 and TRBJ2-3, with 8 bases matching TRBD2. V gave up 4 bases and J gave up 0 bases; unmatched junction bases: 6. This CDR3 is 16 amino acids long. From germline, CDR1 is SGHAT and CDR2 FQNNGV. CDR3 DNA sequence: TGTGCCAGCAGCTCCGGAGCTAGCGGGAGCACAGATACGCAGTATTTT. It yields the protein CASSSGASGSTDTQYF.

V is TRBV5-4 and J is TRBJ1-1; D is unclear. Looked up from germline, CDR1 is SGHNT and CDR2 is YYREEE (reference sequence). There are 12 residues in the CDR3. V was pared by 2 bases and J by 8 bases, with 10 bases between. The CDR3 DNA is TGTGCCAGCAGCTTTGAGAGGAGGGAAGCTTTCTTT. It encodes CASSFERREAFF.